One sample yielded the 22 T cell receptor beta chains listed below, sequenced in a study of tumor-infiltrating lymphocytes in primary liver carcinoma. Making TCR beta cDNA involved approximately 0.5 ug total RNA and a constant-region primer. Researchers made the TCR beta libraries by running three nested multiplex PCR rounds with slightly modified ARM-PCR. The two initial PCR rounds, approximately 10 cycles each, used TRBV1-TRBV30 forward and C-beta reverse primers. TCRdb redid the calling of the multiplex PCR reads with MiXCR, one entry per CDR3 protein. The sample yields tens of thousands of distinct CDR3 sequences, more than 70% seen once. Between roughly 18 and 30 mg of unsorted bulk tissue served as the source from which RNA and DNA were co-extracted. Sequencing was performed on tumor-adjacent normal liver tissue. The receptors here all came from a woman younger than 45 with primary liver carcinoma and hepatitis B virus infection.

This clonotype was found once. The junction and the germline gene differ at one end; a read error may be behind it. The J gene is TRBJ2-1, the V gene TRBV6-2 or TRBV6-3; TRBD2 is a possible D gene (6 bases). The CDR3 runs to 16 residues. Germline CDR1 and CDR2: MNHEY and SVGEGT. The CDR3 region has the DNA TGTACCAGCAGTCCCCAACCGGGAGAACACTACAATGAGCAGTTCTTC. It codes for CTSSPQPGEHYNEQFF.

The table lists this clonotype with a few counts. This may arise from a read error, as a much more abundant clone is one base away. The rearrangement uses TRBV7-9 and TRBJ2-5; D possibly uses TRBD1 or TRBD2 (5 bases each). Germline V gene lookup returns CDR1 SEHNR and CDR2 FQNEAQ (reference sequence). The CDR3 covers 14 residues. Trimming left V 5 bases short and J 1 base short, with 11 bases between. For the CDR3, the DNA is TGTGCCAGCAGCGACGGGGCAATCCAAGAGACCCAGTACTTC. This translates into CASSDGAIQETQYF.

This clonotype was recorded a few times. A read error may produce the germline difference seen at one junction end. The CDR3 nucleotides are TGCAGCGTTGTAGTGACTGGGACAGATACGCAGTACTTT. Translating it yields CSVVVTGTDTQYF. The genes are TRBV29-1 and TRBJ2-3, with 7 bases aligning to TRBD1. The CDR3 runs to 13 residues. The germline V gene has CDR1 SQVTM and CDR2 ANQGSEA.

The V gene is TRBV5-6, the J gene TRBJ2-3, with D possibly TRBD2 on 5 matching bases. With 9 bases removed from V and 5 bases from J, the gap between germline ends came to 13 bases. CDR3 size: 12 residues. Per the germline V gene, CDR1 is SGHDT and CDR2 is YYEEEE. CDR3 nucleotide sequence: TGTGCCATCAGTTTGAGGGAAGATACGCAGTATTTT. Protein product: CAISLREDTQYF.

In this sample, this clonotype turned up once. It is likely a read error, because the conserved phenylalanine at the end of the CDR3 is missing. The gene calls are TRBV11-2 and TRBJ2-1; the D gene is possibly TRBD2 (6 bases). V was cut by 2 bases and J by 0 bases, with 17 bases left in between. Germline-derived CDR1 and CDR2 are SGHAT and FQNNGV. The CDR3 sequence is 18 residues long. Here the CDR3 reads CASSLRSGHSPSYNEQFY. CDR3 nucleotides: TGTGCCAGCAGCTTACGTAGCGGTCACTCGCCCTCCTACAATGAGCAGTTCTAT.

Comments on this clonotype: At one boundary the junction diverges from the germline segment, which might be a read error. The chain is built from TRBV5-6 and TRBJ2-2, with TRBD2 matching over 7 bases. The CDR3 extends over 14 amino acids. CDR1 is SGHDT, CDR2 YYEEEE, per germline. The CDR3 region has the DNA TGTGCCTCCCGGGTGGCGGGAGCCACCGGAGAGCTGTTTTTT. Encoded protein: CASRVAGATGELFF. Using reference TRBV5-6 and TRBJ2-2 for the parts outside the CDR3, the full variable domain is DAGVTQSPTHLIKTRGQQVTLRCSPKSGHDTVSWYQQALGQGPQFIFQYYEEEERQRGNFPDRFSGHQFPNYSSELNVNALLLGDSALYLCASRVAGATGELFFGEGSRLTVL.

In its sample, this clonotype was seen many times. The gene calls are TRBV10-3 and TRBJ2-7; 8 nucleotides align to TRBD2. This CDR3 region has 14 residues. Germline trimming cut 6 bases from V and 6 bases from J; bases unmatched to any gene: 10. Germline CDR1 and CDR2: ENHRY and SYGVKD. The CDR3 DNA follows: TGTGCCATCAGGGAGGGCAGCGGGAGTAGCGAGCAGTACTTC. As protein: CAIREGSGSSEQYF.

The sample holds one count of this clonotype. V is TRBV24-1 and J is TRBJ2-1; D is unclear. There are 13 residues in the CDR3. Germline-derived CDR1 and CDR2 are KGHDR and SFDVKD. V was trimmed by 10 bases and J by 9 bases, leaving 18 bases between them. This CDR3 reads CATSNPDFGEQFF. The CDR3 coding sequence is TGTGCCACAAGTAATCCCGACTTTGGTGAGCAGTTCTTC.

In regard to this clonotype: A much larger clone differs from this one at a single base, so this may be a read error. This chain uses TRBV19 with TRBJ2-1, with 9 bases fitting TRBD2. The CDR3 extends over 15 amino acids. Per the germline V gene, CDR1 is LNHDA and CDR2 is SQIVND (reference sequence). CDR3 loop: CATSQLTSGTNEQFF. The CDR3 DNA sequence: TGTGCCACTTCCCAACTGACTAGCGGAACTAATGAACAGTTCTTC. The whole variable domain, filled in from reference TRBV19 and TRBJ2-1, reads DGGITQSPKYLFRKEGQNVTLSCEQNLNHDAMYWYRQDPGQGLRLIYYSQIVNDFQKGDIAEGYSVSREKKESFPLTVTSAQKNPTAFYLCATSQLTSGTNEQFFGPGTRLTVL.

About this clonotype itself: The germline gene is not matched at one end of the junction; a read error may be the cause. This CDR3 is CASSTSLPGGYNEQLF. CDR3 coding DNA: TGTGCCAGTAGCACCTCTCTACCGGGAGGATACAATGAGCAGCTCTTC. The chain recombines TRBV11-2 with TRBJ2-1; TRBD2 agrees at 7 bases. Per germline, CDR1 SGHAT and CDR2 FQNNGV. The CDR3 loop spans 16 amino acids.

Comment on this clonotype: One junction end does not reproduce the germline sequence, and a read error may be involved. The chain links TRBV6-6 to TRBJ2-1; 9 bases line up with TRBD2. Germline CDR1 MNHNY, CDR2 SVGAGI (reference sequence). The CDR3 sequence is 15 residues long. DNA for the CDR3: TGTGCCAGCGCAGCGGGGGGTAGCTCCTACAATGAGCATTTCTTC. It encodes CASAAGGSSYNEHFF.

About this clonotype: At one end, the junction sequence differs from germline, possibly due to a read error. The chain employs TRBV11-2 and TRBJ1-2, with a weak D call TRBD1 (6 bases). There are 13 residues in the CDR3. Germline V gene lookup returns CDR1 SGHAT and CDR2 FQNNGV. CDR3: CASTQGRGGSYAF. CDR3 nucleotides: TGTGCCAGCACGCAGGGGAGGGGTGGAAGCTACGCCTTC.

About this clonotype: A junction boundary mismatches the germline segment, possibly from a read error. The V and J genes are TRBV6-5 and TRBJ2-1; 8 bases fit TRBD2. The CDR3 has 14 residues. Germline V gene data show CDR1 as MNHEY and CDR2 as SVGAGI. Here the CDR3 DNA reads TGTGCCACCCGGTGGAGCGGGAGTCGGAATGAGCACTTCTTC. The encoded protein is CATRWSGSRNEHFF.

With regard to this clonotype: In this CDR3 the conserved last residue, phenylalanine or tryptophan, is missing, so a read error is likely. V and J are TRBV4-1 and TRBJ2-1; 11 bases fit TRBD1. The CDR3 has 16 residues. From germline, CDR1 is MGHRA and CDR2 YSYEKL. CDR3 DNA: TGCGCTAGCAGCCAAGATCCGGGACAGGGGGAGAATGAGCAGTTCTCC. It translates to CASSQDPGQGENEQFS.

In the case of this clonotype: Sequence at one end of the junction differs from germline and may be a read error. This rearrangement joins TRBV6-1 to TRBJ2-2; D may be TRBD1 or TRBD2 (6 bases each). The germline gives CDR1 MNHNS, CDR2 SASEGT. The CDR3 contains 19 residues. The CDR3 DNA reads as TGCGCCAGCAGTGAAACCCTTCCCGGGGGCACCGCGAGCACCGGGGAGCTGTTTTTT. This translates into CASSETLPGGTASTGELFF.

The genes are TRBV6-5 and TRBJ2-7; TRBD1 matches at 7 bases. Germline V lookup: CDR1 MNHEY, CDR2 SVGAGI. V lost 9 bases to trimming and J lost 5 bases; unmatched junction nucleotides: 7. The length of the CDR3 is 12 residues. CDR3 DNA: TGTGCCAGGAGTCAGACAGGGAACGAGCAGTACTTC. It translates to CARSQTGNEQYF.

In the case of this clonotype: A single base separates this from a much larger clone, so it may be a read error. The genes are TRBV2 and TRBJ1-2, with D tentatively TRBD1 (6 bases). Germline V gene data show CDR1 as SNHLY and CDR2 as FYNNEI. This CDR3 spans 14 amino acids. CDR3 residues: CVSRGGFFNYGYTF. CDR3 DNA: TGTGTCAGCAGGGGTGGGTTTTTTAACTATGGCTACACCTTC.

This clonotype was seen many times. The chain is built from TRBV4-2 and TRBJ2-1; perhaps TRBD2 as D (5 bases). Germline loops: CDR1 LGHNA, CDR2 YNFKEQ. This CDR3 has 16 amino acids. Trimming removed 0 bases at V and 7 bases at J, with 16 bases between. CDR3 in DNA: TGTGCCAGCAGCCAAGATTCGGTAGCGCTTGGTAATGAGCAGTTCTTC. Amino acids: CASSQDSVALGNEQFF.

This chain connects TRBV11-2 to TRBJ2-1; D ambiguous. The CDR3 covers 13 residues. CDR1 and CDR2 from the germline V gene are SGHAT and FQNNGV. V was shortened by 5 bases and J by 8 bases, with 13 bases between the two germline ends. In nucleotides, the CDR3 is TGTGCCAGCAGCCCCCGTTTGGCCGATGAGCAGTTCTTC. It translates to CASSPRLADEQFF.

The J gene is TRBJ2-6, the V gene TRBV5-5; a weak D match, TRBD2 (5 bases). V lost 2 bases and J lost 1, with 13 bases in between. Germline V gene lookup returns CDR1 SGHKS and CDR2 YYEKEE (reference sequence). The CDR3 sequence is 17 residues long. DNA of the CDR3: TGTGCCAGCAGCTTACTGAGGGCCACTTCTGGGGCCAACGTCCTGACTTTC. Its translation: CASSLLRATSGANVLTF.

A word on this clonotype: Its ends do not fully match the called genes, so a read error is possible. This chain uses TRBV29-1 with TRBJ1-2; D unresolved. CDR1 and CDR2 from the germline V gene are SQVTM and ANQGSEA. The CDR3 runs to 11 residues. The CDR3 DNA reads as TGCAACGTTGTGGTGGGAAATCGCTACACCTTC. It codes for CNVVVGNRYTF.

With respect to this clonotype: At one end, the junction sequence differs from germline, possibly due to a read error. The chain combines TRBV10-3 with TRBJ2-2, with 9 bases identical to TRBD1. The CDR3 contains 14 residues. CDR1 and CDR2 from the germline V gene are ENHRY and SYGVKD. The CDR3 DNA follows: TGTGCCATTGGGACAGGGACCGACACCGGGGAACTGTTTTTT. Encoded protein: CAIGTGTDTGELFF.